The 22 T cell receptor beta chains below all came from one sample that was sequenced in a study of molecular identifiers for immune sequencing clone quantification. From the PCR reads, TCRdb called clonotypes with MiXCR, one entry per CDR3 protein. This table holds 250,000 to 400,000 distinct CDR3 sequences, about 21% found once. The source material was naive CD8+ T cells from blood, with Jurkat cell RNA spiked in. Subset defined: FACS-sorted CD8+CD4-CCR7+CD45RA+ naive T cells. The source is a human donor in good health. Some libraries in this study had Jurkat cell RNA spiked in.

The J gene is TRBJ1-1, the V gene TRBV29-1; a weak D match, TRBD1 (6 bases). V was shortened by 3 bases and J by 1 base, with 18 bases between the two germline ends. The germline V gene encodes CDR1 SQVTM and CDR2 ANQGSEA. The CDR3 runs 16 residues. CDR3 in amino acids: CSVDPHWGAGNTEAFF. The CDR3, as DNA: TGCAGCGTTGACCCCCACTGGGGGGCCGGGAACACTGAAGCTTTCTTT.

The gene calls are TRBV5-4 and TRBJ2-7; 7 bases agree with TRBD2. CDR3 length equals 13 residues. With 2 bases clipped from V and 5 bases from J, the junction kept 4 bases outside the gene matches. Germline V lookup: CDR1 SGHNT, CDR2 YYREEE (reference sequence). CDR3: CASSFAGVDEQYF. The CDR3 region has the DNA TGTGCCAGCAGCTTTGCGGGAGTGGACGAGCAGTACTTC.

This clonotype has ten or more counts. The rearrangement links TRBV6-5 to TRBJ1-1; no firm D call. Germline V gene data show CDR1 as MNHEY and CDR2 as SVGAGI. Deletions cut 4 bases from V and 6 bases from J, with 18 bases between. The CDR3 totals 15 residues. The CDR3 DNA is TGTGCCAGCAGTTTAATTTTGGACTACGGGGCTGAAGCTTTCTTT. This gives the protein CASSLILDYGAEAFF.

This clonotype has ten or more counts. This chain joins TRBV28 and TRBJ2-7, with 9 bases aligning to TRBD2. V lost 5 bases, J lost 1 base, and 9 bases stayed unmatched. The V gene's germline CDR1 is MDHEN and CDR2 SYDVKM. This CDR3 region has 16 residues. The CDR3 bases are TGTGCCAGCAGTCACCCCAGACTAGCGGTTTCCTACGAGCAGTACTTC. Translating it yields CASSHPRLAVSYEQYF.

Many counts were recorded for this clonotype. The chain combines TRBV2 with TRBJ2-7; possibly TRBD1 for D (6 bases). The V gene's germline CDR1 is SNHLY and CDR2 FYNNEI. The CDR3 consists of 15 residues. The germline V and J ends were trimmed by 6 bases and 4 bases, with 19 bases remaining between them. In DNA, the CDR3 is TGTGCCAGCAGACTCCCCGACAGGTTGTGGTACGAGCAGTACTTC. It specifies CASRLPDRLWYEQYF.

The CDR3: CAWSYGQGGEQYF. CDR3 nucleotide sequence: TGTGCCTGGAGCTACGGACAGGGAGGTGAGCAGTACTTC. V and J are TRBV30 and TRBJ2-7; 8 bases are shared with TRBD1. Trimming removed 3 bases from V and 7 bases from J; junction bases left unmatched: 8. In germline, CDR1 is GTSNPN, CDR2 SVGIG (reference sequence). This CDR3 region has 13 residues.

This clonotype has a count of ten or more. This sequence joins TRBV9 and TRBJ2-7; maybe TRBD1 (5 bases). CDR3 size: 14 residues. Germline assignment: CDR1 SGDLS and CDR2 YYNGEE. Trimming removed 0 bases from V and 3 bases from J, with 10 bases in between. The CDR3 DNA follows: TGTGCCAGCAGCGTAGCAGTAGGGGACTACGAGCAGTACTTC. It encodes CASSVAVGDYEQYF.

A word on this clonotype: Being one base from a much bigger clone, this may be a read error. The gene calls are TRBV14 and TRBJ1-2; D perhaps matches TRBD1 (6 bases). CDR3 size: 16 residues. The germline CDR1 and CDR2 sequences are SGHDN and FVKESK. The CDR3 DNA sequence: TGTGCCAGCAGTCATAGACCCATAGGGGGAAACTATGGCTACGCCTTC. As protein: CASSHRPIGGNYGYAF.

The chain combines TRBV6-5 with TRBJ2-7; maybe TRBD2 (5 bases). Trimming cost V 5 bases and J 3 bases, with 11 bases left between them. CDR3 length: 13 amino acids. Germline V lookup: CDR1 MNHEY, CDR2 SVGAGI. DNA of the CDR3: TGTGCCAGCAGTCCTTTTGAGGGCTACGAGCAGTACTTC. Its translation is CASSPFEGYEQYF.

This rearrangement joins TRBV7-2 to TRBJ2-7; 10 bases are shared with TRBD2. Looked up from germline, CDR1 is SGHTA and CDR2 is FQGNSA. The CDR3 is made up of 15 amino acids. V lost 3 bases and J lost 2; bases outside the gene matches: 4. CDR3 region: CASSFHLAGAYEQYF. The DNA of the CDR3 is TGTGCCAGCAGCTTTCATCTAGCGGGGGCCTACGAGCAGTACTTC.

This clonotype was counted ten times or more. This rearrangement joins TRBV12-3 or TRBV12-4 to TRBJ2-7; D possibly corresponds to TRBD2 (6 bases). There are 14 residues in the CDR3. The ends were cut back, 6 bases at V and 4 bases at J, with 16 bases in the middle. The CDR3 DNA sequence: TGTGCCAGCAGCCCCCCGACTAGAAAGTACGAGCAGTACTTC. Its protein is CASSPPTRKYEQYF.

This clonotype was recorded at least ten times. The chain joins TRBV11-2 to TRBJ2-1, with D unclear. This CDR3 contains 11 residues. V was cut by 3 bases and J by 8 bases, with 5 bases left in between. The germline V gene has CDR1 SGHAT and CDR2 FQNNGV. The CDR3 DNA is TGTGCCAGCAGCTTTCAAGATGAGCAGTTCTTC. Translating it yields CASSFQDEQFF.

This clonotype was recorded at least ten times. The V and J genes are TRBV2 and TRBJ2-3; weak D call: TRBD2 (6 bases). The germline V gene encodes CDR1 SNHLY and CDR2 FYNNEI. The V end was cut by 6 bases, the J end by 2 bases, with 15 bases between. The CDR3 consists of 15 residues. The CDR3 spells CASRDRLVPTDTQYF. The CDR3 DNA sequence: TGTGCCAGCAGGGACCGACTAGTTCCCACAGATACGCAGTATTTT.

In this sample, this clonotype turned up many times. The chain employs TRBV9 and TRBJ1-6; D gene uncertain. The CDR3 contains 15 residues. The V end was cut by 3 bases, the J end by 0 bases, with 7 bases between. In germline, CDR1 is SGDLS, CDR2 YYNGEE. CDR3 coding DNA: TGTGCCAGCAGCGCCCAGAGCTCCTATAATTCACCCCTCCACTTT. The encoded protein is CASSAQSSYNSPLHF.

This clonotype came up many times. The chain joins TRBV27 to TRBJ2-3; D call uncertain. The CDR3 is 12 residues long. V lost 5 bases to trimming and J lost 6 bases, with 9 bases between them. Looked up from germline, CDR1 is MNHEY and CDR2 is SMNVEV (reference sequence). The CDR3 coding sequence is TGTGCCAGCAGTCCCTCCCAGGATACGCAGTATTTT. Encoded protein: CASSPSQDTQYF.

Of note for this clonotype: This may stem from a read error, because a much larger clone lies one nucleotide away. The gene calls are TRBV2 and TRBJ2-3; no definite D call. The closer fit of TRBJ1-5 to the DNA end suggests the J call may be wrong. CDR3 length equals 13 residues. CDR1 and CDR2 from the germline V gene are SNHLY and FYNNEI. In DNA form, the CDR3 reads TGTGCCAGCAGTGAACTAGCGGCAGATACGCAGCATTTT. As protein: CASSELAADTQHF.

The chain uses TRBV12-3 or TRBV12-4 and TRBJ2-2; 9 bases fit TRBD1. Germline trimming cut 5 bases from V and 6 bases from J; bases unmatched to any gene: 13. The CDR3 runs to 17 residues. The CDR3 nucleotides read TGTGCCAGCAGTCAACAGGGGGCTGGACCTTACTCCGGGGAGCTGTTTTTT. It translates to CASSQQGAGPYSGELFF.

The sample holds many counts of this clonotype. V gene TRBV19 combines with J gene TRBJ2-2, with a tentative D call TRBD2 (6 bases). This CDR3 is 13 amino acids long. V was pared by 5 bases and J by 5 bases, with 9 bases between. CDR1 is LNHDA, CDR2 SQIVND, per germline (reference sequence). CDR3 coding DNA: TGTGCCAGTAGTCAGGGAGGAACCGGGGAGCTGTTTTTT. The encoded protein is CASSQGGTGELFF.

This clonotype has at least ten counts. This sequence joins TRBV5-4 and TRBJ1-6, with D possibly matching TRBD1 (5 bases). The V end lost 2 bases, the J end lost 5 bases, and 20 bases lay between the germline ends. CDR1 is SGHNT and CDR2 is YYREEE in the germline V gene (reference sequence). This CDR3 has 18 amino acids. Here the CDR3 reads CASSFGAGRRGNNSPLHF. As DNA, the CDR3 is TGTGCCAGCAGCTTCGGGGCCGGAAGGAGGGGAAATAATTCACCCCTCCACTTT.

V gene TRBV20-1 combines with J gene TRBJ1-1; D remains unclear. Germline-derived CDR1 and CDR2 are DFQATT and SNEGSKA (reference sequence). Between the trimmed V and J ends, which lost 1 base and 3 bases, there was a span of 15 bases. The CDR3 is 15 residues long. The CDR3 DNA reads as TGCAGTGCTAGAGCCGGCGGGATCGCGGACACTGAAGCTTTCTTT. The encoded protein is CSARAGGIADTEAFF.

Points on this clonotype: The germline gene is not matched at one end of the junction; a read error may be the cause. The rearrangement joins TRBV6-4 to TRBJ1-6; no reliable D call. In germline, CDR1 is MRHNA, CDR2 SNTAGT. This CDR3 comprises 13 residues. The CDR3 DNA sequence: TGTGCCAGCAAAGGGTGGGGTAATTCACACCTCCACTTT. This codes for CASKGWGNSHLHF.

This clonotype was observed many times. The chain joins TRBV27 to TRBJ1-1, with 7 bases aligning to TRBD1. Trimming took 6 bases from V and 7 from J; bases not matched to a gene: 8. Germline V gene lookup returns CDR1 MNHEY and CDR2 SMNVEV (reference sequence). The CDR3 extends over 13 amino acids. CDR3 loop: CASSPGQVLEAFF. The CDR3 DNA reads TGTGCCAGCAGCCCCGGACAGGTTCTTGAAGCTTTCTTT.